One sample yielded the 5 T cell receptor beta chains listed below, sequenced in a study of cytotoxic CD8 clonotypes in ibrutinib-treated CLL. The assay was immunoSEQ multiplex PCR, and TCRdb's table has in-frame clones only and misses some. The repertoire holds about 160,000 clones, with more than 70% as singletons. The sequencing used PBMCs, collected at disease progression, from a patient treated with ibrutinib. The receptors were gathered from a human donor with chronic lymphocytic leukemia.

The gene calls are TRBV5-1 and TRBJ2-5, with a possible D match to TRBD1 (5 bases). Trimming took 3 bases from V and 4 from J, leaving 10 bases between them. This CDR3 comprises 13 residues. Germline CDR1 reads SGHRS; CDR2 reads YFSETQ. This CDR3 reads CASSWVGRETQYF. Here the CDR3 DNA reads TGCGCCAGCAGCTGGGTGGGGCGAGAGACCCAGTACTTC.

This clone was observed a single time. The V and J genes are TRBV29-1 and TRBJ2-7; 7 nucleotides align to TRBD1. The CDR3 extends over 13 amino acids. V lost 4 bases and J lost 0; bases outside the gene matches: 3. Germline CDR1 reads SQVTM; CDR2 reads ANQGSEA. The CDR3 reads CSVATGDSYEQYF. DNA of the CDR3: TGCAGCGTTGCCACAGGGGACTCCTACGAGCAGTACTTC.

CDR3 amino acids: CASSTGLRAGGPQETQYF. The CDR3 nucleotides are TGTGCCAGCAGTACGGGGTTAAGGGCGGGGGGACCCCAAGAGACCCAGTACTTC. The chain combines TRBV5-4 with TRBJ2-5; 8 bases agree with TRBD2. V shed 5 bases, J shed 1 base, and the junction held 16 bases outside the gene matches. Germline V gene lookup returns CDR1 SGHNT and CDR2 YYREEE (reference sequence). This CDR3 has 18 amino acids.

The V and J genes are TRBV27 and TRBJ2-1, with 11 bases lining up with TRBD2. The CDR3 loop spans 18 amino acids. Germline V CDR1 and CDR2: MNHEY, SMNVEV (reference sequence). The junction had 15 bases not matched to a gene; V was cut back by 7 bases and J by 4 bases. CDR3 nucleotides: TGTGCCAGCATCCCCGGGGGTCCTAGCGGGAGGTTATACAATGAGCAGTTCTTC. This encodes CASIPGGPSGRLYNEQFF.

This clone was recorded at least ten times. The chain uses TRBV5-4 and TRBJ2-3, with D possibly being TRBD1 (6 bases). Trimming left V 0 bases short and J 1 base short, with 9 bases between. CDR1 and CDR2 from the germline V gene are SGHNT and YYREEE (reference sequence). CDR3 size: 15 residues. CDR3 protein: CASSLGSGGTDTQYF. The CDR3 region has the DNA TGTGCCAGCAGCTTGGGGTCAGGGGGCACAGATACGCAGTATTTT.